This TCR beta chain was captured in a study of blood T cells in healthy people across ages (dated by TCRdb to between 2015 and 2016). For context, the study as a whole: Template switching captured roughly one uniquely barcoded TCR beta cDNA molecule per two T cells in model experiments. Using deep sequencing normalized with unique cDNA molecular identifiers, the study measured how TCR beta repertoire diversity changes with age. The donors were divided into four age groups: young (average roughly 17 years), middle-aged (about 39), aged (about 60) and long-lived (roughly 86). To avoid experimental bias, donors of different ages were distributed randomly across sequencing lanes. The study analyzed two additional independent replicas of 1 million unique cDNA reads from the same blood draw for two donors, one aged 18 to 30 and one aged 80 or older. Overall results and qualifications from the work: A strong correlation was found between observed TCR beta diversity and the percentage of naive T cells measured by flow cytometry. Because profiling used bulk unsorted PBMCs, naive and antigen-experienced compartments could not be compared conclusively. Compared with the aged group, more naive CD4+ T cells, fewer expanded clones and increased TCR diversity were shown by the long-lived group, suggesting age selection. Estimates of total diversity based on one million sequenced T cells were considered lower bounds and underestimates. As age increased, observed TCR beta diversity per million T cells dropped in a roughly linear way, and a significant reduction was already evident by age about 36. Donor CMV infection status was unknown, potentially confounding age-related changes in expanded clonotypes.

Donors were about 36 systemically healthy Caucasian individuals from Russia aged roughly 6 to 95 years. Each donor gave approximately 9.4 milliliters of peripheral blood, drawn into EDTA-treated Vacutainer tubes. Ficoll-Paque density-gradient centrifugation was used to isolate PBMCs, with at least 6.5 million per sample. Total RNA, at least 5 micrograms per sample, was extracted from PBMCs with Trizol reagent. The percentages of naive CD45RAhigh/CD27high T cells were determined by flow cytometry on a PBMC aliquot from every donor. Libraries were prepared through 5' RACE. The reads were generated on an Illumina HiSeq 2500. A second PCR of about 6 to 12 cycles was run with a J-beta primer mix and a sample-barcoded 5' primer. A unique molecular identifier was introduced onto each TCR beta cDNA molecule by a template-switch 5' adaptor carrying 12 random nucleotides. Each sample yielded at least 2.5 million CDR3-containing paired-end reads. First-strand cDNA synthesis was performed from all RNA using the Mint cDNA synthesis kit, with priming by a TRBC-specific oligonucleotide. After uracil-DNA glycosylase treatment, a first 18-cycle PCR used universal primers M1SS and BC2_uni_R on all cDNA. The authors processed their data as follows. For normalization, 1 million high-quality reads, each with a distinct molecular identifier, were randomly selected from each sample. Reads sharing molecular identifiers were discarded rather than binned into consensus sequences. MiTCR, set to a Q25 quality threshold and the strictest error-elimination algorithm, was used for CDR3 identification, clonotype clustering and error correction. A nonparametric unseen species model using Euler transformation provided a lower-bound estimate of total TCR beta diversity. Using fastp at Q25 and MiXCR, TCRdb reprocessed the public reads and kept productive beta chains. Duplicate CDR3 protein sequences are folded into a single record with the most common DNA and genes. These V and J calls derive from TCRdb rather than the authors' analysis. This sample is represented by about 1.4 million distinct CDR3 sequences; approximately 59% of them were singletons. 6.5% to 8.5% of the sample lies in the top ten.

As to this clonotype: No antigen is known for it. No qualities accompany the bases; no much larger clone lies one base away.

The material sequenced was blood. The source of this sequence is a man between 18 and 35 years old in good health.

The CDR3 is CSAHEYQETQYF. Read as DNA, the sequence is TGCAGTGCTCACGAATACCAAGAGACCCAGTACTTC. The sequence is built from TRBV20-1 and TRBJ2-5; no D segment can be confidently identified. The V end loses 5 bases and the J end loses 0 bases, and a stretch of 7 bases separates them. Including cysteine and phenylalanine, the CDR3 has 12 amino acids. The DNA shown is the 36-base CDR3, in frame from base 1. The germline V gene (reference sequence) yields DFQATT for CDR1 and SNEGSKA for CDR2.